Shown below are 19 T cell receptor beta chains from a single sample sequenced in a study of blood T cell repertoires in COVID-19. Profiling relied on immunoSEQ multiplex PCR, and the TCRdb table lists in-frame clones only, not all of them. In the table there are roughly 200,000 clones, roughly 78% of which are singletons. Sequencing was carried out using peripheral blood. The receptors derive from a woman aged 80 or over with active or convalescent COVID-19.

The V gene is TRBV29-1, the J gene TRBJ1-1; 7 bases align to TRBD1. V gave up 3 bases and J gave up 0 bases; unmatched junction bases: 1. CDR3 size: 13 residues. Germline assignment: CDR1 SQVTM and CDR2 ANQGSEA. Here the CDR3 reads CSVDRGLNTEAFF. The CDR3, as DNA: TGCAGCGTTGACAGGGGGTTGAACACTGAAGCTTTCTTT.

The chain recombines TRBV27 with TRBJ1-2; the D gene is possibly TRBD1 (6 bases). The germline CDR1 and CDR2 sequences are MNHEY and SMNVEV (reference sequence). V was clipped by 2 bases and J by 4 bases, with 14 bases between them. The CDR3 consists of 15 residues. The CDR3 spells CASSLKGGDVYGYTF. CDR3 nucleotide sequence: TGTGCCAGCAGTTTAAAGGGGGGGGATGTCTATGGCTACACCTTC.

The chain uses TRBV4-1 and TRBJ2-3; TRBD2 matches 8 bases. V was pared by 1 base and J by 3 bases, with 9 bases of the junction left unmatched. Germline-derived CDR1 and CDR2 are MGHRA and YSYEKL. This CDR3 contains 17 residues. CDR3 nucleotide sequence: TGCGCCAGCAGCCAAGTGGGGTCAAGCGGGGGAACAGATACGCAGTATTTT. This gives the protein CASSQVGSSGGTDTQYF.

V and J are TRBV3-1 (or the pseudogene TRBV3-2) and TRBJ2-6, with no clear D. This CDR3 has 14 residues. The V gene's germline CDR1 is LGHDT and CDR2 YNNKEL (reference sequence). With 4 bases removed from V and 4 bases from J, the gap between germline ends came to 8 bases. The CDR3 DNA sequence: TGTGCCAGCAGCCTGACGGAGGGGGCCAACGTCCTGACTTTC. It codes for CASSLTEGANVLTF.

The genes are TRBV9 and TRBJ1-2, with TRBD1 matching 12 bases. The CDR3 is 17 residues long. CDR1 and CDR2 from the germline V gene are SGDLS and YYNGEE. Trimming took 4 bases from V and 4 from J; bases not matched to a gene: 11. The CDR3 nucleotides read TGTGCCAGCAGCCAGCAACACAGGGACAGGGGGCCCTATGGCTACACCTTC. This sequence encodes CASSQQHRDRGPYGYTF.

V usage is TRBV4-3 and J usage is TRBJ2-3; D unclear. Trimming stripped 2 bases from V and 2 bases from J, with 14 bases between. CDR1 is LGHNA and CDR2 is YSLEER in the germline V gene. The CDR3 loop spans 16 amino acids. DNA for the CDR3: TGCGCCAGCAGCCAACAACGACATTCCCTCACAGATACGCAGTATTTT. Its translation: CASSQQRHSLTDTQYF.

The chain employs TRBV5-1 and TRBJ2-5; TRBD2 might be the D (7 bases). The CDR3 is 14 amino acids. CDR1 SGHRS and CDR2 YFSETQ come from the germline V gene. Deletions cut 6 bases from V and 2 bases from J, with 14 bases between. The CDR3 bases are TGCGCCAGCACCCAAAGCGGGACACAAGAGACCCAGTACTTC. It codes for CASTQSGTQETQYF.

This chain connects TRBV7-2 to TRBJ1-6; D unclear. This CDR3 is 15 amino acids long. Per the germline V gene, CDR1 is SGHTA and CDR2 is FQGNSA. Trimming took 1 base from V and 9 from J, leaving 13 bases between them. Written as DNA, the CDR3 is TGTGCCAGCAGCTTAGTTGCGGGGTTCGGTTCACCCCTCCACTTT. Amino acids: CASSLVAGFGSPLHF. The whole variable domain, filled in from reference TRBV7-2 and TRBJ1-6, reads GAGVSQSPSNKVTEKGKDVELRCDPISGHTALYWYRQSLGQGLEFLIYFQGNSAPDKSGLPSDRFSAERTGGSVSTLTIQRTQQEDSAVYLCASSLVAGFGSPLHFGNGTRLTVT.

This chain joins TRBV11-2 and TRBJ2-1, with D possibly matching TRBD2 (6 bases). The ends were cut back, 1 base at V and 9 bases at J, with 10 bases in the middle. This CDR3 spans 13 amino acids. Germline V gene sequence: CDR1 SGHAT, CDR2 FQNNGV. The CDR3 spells CASSLVTSSEQFF. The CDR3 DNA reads TGTGCCAGCAGCTTAGTTACTAGCAGTGAGCAGTTCTTC.

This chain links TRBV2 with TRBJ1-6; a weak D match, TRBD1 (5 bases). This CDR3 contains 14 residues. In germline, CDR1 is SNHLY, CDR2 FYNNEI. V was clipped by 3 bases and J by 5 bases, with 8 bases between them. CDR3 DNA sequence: TGTGCCAGCAGTGAGAGGACACATAATTCACCCCTCCACTTT. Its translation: CASSERTHNSPLHF.

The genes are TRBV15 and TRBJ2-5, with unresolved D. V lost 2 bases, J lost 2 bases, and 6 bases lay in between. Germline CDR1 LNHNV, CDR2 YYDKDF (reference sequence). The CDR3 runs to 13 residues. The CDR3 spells CATSRNLQETQYF. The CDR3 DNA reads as TGTGCCACCAGCAGAAACTTACAAGAGACCCAGTACTTC.

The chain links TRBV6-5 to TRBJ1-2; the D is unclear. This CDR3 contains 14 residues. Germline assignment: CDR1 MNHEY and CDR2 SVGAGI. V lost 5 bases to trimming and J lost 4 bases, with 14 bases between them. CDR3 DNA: TGTGCCAGCAGTCCTTCCAGGTCTGGCTATGGCTACACCTTC. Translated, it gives CASSPSRSGYGYTF.

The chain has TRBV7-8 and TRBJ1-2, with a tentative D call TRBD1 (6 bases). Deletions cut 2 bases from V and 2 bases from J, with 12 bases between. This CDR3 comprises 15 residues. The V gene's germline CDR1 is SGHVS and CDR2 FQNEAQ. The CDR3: CASSLQTGLNYGYTF. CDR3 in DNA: TGTGCCAGCAGCTTACAAACAGGGTTGAACTATGGCTACACCTTC.

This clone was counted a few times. CDR3 protein: CASSLASSSGANVLTF. The DNA of the CDR3 is TGTGCCAGCAGCTTAGCTTCTAGTTCCGGGGCCAACGTCCTGACTTTC. The genes are TRBV7-2 and TRBJ2-6; D is undetermined. The CDR3 sequence is 16 residues long. CDR1 is SGHTA, CDR2 FQGNSA, per germline. V was trimmed by 0 bases and J by 4 bases, leaving 10 bases between them.

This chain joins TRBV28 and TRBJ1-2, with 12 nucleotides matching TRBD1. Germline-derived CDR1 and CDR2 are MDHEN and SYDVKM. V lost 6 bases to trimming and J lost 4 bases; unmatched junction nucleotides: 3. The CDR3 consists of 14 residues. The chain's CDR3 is CASRGQGAGYGYTF. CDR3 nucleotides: TGTGCCAGCAGGGGACAGGGGGCTGGCTATGGCTACACCTTC.

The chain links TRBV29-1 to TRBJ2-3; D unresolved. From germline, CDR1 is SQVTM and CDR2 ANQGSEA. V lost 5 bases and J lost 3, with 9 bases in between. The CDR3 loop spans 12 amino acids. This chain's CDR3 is CSVHQTTDTQYF. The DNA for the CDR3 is TGCAGCGTTCACCAGACTACAGATACGCAGTATTTT.

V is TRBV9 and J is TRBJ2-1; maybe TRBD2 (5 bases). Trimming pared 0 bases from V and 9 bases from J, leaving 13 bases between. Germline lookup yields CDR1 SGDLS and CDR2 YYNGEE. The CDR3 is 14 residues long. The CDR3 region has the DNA TGTGCCAGCAGCGTAGTGGGGAACGAGGGTGAGCAGTTCTTC. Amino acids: CASSVVGNEGEQFF. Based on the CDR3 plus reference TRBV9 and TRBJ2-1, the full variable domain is DSGVTQTPKHLITATGQRVTLRCSPRSGDLSVYWYQQSLDQGLQFLIQYYNGEERAKGNILERFSAQQFPDLHSELNLSSLELGDSALYFCASSVVGNEGEQFFGPGTRLTVL.

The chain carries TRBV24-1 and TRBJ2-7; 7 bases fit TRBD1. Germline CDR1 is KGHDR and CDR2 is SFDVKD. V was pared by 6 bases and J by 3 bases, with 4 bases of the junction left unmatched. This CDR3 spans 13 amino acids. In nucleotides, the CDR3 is TGTGCCACCAGTTCGGGACAGATCTACGAGCAGTACTTC. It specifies CATSSGQIYEQYF.

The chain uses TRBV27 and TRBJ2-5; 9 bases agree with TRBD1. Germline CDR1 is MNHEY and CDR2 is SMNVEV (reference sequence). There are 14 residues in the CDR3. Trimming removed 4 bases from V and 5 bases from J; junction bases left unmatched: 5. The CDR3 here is CASSYATGGETQYF. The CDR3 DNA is TGTGCCAGCAGTTACGCGACAGGGGGGGAGACCCAGTACTTC.